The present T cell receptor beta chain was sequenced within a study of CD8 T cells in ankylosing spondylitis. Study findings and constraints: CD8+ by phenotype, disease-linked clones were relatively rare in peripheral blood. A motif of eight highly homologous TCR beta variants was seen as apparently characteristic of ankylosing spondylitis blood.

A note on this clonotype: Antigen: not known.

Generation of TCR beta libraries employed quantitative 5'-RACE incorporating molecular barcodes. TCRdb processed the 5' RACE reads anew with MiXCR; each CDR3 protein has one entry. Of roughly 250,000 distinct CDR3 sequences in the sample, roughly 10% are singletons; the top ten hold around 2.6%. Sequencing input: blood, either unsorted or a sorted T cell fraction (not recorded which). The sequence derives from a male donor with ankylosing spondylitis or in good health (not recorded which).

CDR3 region: CASRPRGSYNEQFF. The CDR3 DNA reads TGTGCCAGCCGCCCCAGAGGATCCTACAATGAGCAGTTCTTC. The rearrangement links TRBV27 to TRBJ2-1; D gene unclear. Looked up from germline, CDR1 is MNHEY and CDR2 is SMNVEV (reference sequence). V was cut by 8 bases and J by 1 base, with 12 bases left in between. The CDR3 sequence is 14 residues long.